These T cell receptor beta chains were read from a single sample in a study of technical replicates of blood from several donors. Generated by immunoSEQ multiplex PCR, the TCRdb table keeps only in-frame clones and is missing some. The sample lists 91,000 or so clones, 95% occurring once. The sample comprised T cells isolated from PBMCs. The receptors originated from a human donor in good health. CDR3s include the opening cysteine and the closing phenylalanine or tryptophan. Fields, in order: clone size, J gene, V gene, D gene, CDR3 protein, CDR3 DNA. D genes are given only for firm matches. A clone size is listed for some rows: how often the clone was seen (once, few, many), or a class if it is expanded.

>NA|TRBJ1-1|TRBV7-9|TRBD1
CASSRQGNAGMNTEAFF
TGTGCCAGCAGCAGACAGGGTAACGCGGGAATGAACACTGAAGCTTTCTTT
>NA|TRBJ2-6|TRBV28|NA
CASRLTGLTGANVLTF
TGTGCCAGCAGACTGACCGGACTGACTGGGGCCAACGTCCTGACTTTC
>NA|TRBJ2-7|TRBV5-6|TRBD1
CASSWVGTAYEQYF
TGTGCCAGCAGCTGGGTGGGGACAGCATACGAGCAGTACTTC
>once|TRBJ1-5|TRBV2|NA
CASSEGLISNQPQHF
TGTGCCAGCAGTGAAGGACTGATTAGCAATCAGCCCCAGCATTTT
>once|TRBJ2-1|TRBV5-1|TRBD2
CASSLALAGGPTNEQFF
TGCGCCAGCAGCTTGGCCCTAGCGGGAGGGCCGACCAATGAGCAGTTCTTC
>NA|TRBJ2-3|TRBV5-1|TRBD1
CASSFKATGGTDTQYF
TGCGCCAGCAGCTTTAAAGCCACAGGGGGCACAGATACGCAGTATTTT
>NA|TRBJ1-1|TRBV6-5|TRBD1
CASSVTGGNTEAFF
TGTGCCAGCAGTGTGACAGGGGGGAACACTGAAGCTTTCTTT
>NA|TRBJ2-1|TRBV18|TRBD2
CASSPSGRDHNEQFF
TGTGCCAGCTCCCCGAGCGGGAGGGACCACAATGAGCAGTTCTTC
>NA|TRBJ1-2|TRBV6-4|NA
CASRQGGSGGYTF
TGTGCCAGTCGTCAGGGAGGGTCAGGCGGCTACACCTTC
>NA|TRBJ1-1|TRBV5-4|NA
CASSLARTEAFF
TGTGCCAGCAGCTTGGCTCGGACTGAAGCTTTCTTT
>NA|TRBJ1-3|TRBV7-6|NA
CASSLVGVSGNTIYF
TGTGCCAGCAGCTTAGTAGGGGTCTCTGGAAACACCATATATTTT
>NA|TRBJ1-3|TRBV11-2|NA
CASSLVGGNAAGNTIYF
TGTGCCAGCAGCTTAGTAGGGGGTAACGCTGCTGGAAACACCATATATTTT
>NA|TRBJ1-1|TRBV5-6|NA
CASSYDRYTEAFF
TGTGCCAGCAGCTACGACAGGTACACTGAAGCTTTCTTT
>NA|TRBJ2-1|TRBV28|NA
CASSLPPFGAYSSYNEQFF
TGTGCCAGCAGTTTACCCCCCTTTGGGGCCTATAGCTCCTACAATGAGCAGTTCTTC
>NA|TRBJ2-2|TRBV11-2|TRBD2
CASSFSGRGTGELFF
TGTGCCAGCAGCTTCAGCGGGAGGGGTACCGGGGAGCTGTTTTTT
>NA|TRBJ1-2|TRBV4-1|NA
CASSQGADPNYGYTF
TGCGCCAGCAGCCAAGGTGCAGATCCGAACTATGGCTACACCTTC
>NA|TRBJ2-1|TRBV7-9|TRBD2
CASSAPTGTSAPGEQFF
TGTGCCAGCAGCGCGCCGACCGGGACTAGCGCACCCGGTGAGCAGTTCTTC
>NA|TRBJ1-1|TRBV9|NA
CASKSPGYAEAFF
TGTGCCAGCAAAAGCCCAGGCTACGCTGAAGCTTTCTTT
>NA|TRBJ1-1|TRBV19|NA
CATLPTPGRTEAFF
TGTGCCACCCTACCGACACCCGGTAGGACTGAAGCTTTCTTT
>NA|TRBJ1-1|TRBV30|NA
CAWGQTTEAFF
TGTGCCTGGGGACAGACCACTGAAGCTTTCTTT
>NA|TRBJ2-6|TRBV9|NA
CASSVVGAGANVLTF
TGTGCCAGCAGCGTAGTAGGGGCTGGGGCCAACGTCCTGACTTTC
>NA|TRBJ2-3|TRBV27|TRBD2
CASIPAGGTDTQYF
TGTGCCAGCATTCCAGCGGGGGGTACAGATACGCAGTATTTT
>NA|TRBJ1-5|TRBV19|NA
CASSIRAGEQPQHF
TGTGCCAGTAGTATTCGGGCAGGGGAGCAGCCCCAGCATTTT
>NA|TRBJ2-3|TRBV9|NA
CASSGTGRLSTDTQYF
TGTGCCAGCAGCGGGACGGGGAGACTTAGCACAGATACGCAGTATTTT
>once|TRBJ2-7|TRBV27|NA
CASSLRQVGLIYEQYF
TGTGCCAGCAGTTTACGACAGGTCGGCCTCATCTACGAGCAGTACTTC
>NA|TRBJ1-2|TRBV15|NA
CGRGGGLVGGYTF
TGTGGTAGGGGCGGGGGGCTTGTCGGAGGCTACACCTTC
>NA|TRBJ1-6|TRBV9|NA
CASSPAAGSYNSPLHF
TGTGCCAGCAGCCCAGCCGCGGGCTCCTATAATTCACCCCTCCACTTT
>NA|TRBJ2-7|TRBV7-3|NA
CASSPGGTGPYYEQYF
TGTGCCAGCAGCCCCGGCGGGACCGGCCCATACTACGAGCAGTACTTC
>NA|TRBJ2-7|TRBV30|NA
CAWGQNYEQYF
TGTGCCTGGGGACAGAACTACGAGCAGTACTTC
>NA|TRBJ2-4|TRBV10-3|NA
CAISDRQQNIQYF
TGTGCCATCAGTGACCGACAGCAAAACATTCAGTACTTC
>NA|TRBJ2-7|TRBV6-6|NA
CASSYKGQVAGEQYF
TGTGCCAGCAGTTACAAAGGTCAGGTGGCGGGCGAGCAGTACTTC
>NA|TRBJ1-2|TRBV13|TRBD1
CASSLGQGRGYTF
TGTGCCAGCAGCTTGGGACAGGGACGTGGCTACACCTTC
>once|TRBJ2-7|TRBV6-6|TRBD1
CASSPDTGGSYEQYF
TGTGCCAGCAGCCCGGATACAGGGGGCTCCTACGAGCAGTACTTC
>NA|TRBJ2-7|TRBV27|NA
CASSTTGSEQYF
TGTGCCAGCAGTACCACAGGGAGCGAGCAGTACTTC
>NA|TRBJ1-2|TRBV5-4|NA
CASSLDGGRANYGYTF
TGTGCCAGCAGCCTGGATGGAGGTAGAGCTAACTATGGCTACACCTTC
>NA|TRBJ1-5|TRBV15|NA
CATSRDGARGQPQHF
TGTGCCACCAGCAGAGATGGGGCCAGGGGCCAGCCCCAGCATTTT
>NA|TRBJ2-1|TRBV10-1|TRBD2
CASSSLLAGVEQFF
TGCGCCAGCAGCTCCCTACTAGCGGGGGTAGAGCAGTTCTTC
>NA|TRBJ2-7|TRBV7-9|NA
CASSSDIFYEQYF
TGTGCCAGCAGCTCGGACATATTTTACGAGCAGTACTTC
>NA|TRBJ1-1|TRBV5-6|TRBD1
CASSAATGGHTEAFF
TGTGCCAGCAGCGCCGCGACAGGGGGCCACACTGAAGCTTTCTTT
>NA|TRBJ2-5|TRBV7-7|NA
CASSFRGQSQETQYF
TGTGCTAGCAGCTTTCGAGGGCAGTCCCAAGAGACCCAGTACTTC
>NA|TRBJ2-1|TRBV19|NA
CASTSIDHHGNEQFF
TGTGCCAGTACCTCCATAGATCACCACGGGAATGAGCAGTTCTTC